This T cell receptor beta chain was captured in a study of beta chain features in type 1 diabetes. Across the study: Age, gender and cell yields were alike across patients and healthy donors. Study-wide findings and caveats: Lower insertion and higher deletion counts appeared at VDJ junctions in type 1 diabetes patients. TCRB CDR3 length was moderately but significantly reduced in all four CD4+ subsets of Type 1 diabetes patients.

Reverse transcription of all isolated RNA meant that expressed TCRB transcripts were sequenced. Deep immunoSEQ sequencing covered naive, central memory and regulatory T cell samples. Generated by immunoSEQ multiplex PCR, the TCRdb table keeps only in-frame clones and is missing some. The repertoire has about 350,000 clones, around 20% of them found once; the top ten carry about 0.045%. CDR3 length: 15 residues. J gave up 4 bases and V 1 base, and 6 bases lay outside the gene matches. Per germline, CDR1 SGHTA and CDR2 FQGNSA. On this clone: Its antigen is not known.

This receptor was taken from a woman between 18 and 29 years old in good health. The rearrangement uses TRBV7-2 and TRBJ1-2; TRBD1 matches 7 bases. Sequences were obtained from naive CD4+ T cells from blood. The CDR3 coding sequence is TGTGCCAGCAGCTTAGTCGACAGGGTAGGCTATGGCTACACCTTC. Translation gives CASSLVDRVGYGYTF. Full variable domain (rest looked up from reference TRBV7-2 and TRBJ1-2): GAGVSQSPSNKVTEKGKDVELRCDPISGHTALYWYRQSLGQGLEFLIYFQGNSAPDKSGLPSDRFSAERTGGSVSTLTIQRTQQEDSAVYLCASSLVDRVGYGYTFGSGTRLTVV.